These 14 T cell receptor beta chains were sequenced from one sample in a study of cytomegalovirus exposure and HLA in healthy donors. Data came from immunoSEQ multiplex PCR; TCRdb stores just in-frame clones and leaves some out. Of 200,000 or so clones listed, roughly 83% are singletons. Sequencing input: PBMCs. The receptors were sampled from a woman younger than 35 in good health and CMV-seronegative.

The chain joins TRBV5-1 to TRBJ2-2; 10 bases agree with TRBD1. The V gene's germline CDR1 is SGHRS and CDR2 YFSETQ. The CDR3 consists of 15 residues. The V and J ends lost 7 bases and 6 bases, in that order; junction bases with no gene match: 9. CDR3 amino acids: CASSNRTGGPGELFF. In DNA, the CDR3 is TGCGCCAGCTCTAACCGGACAGGGGGACCCGGGGAGCTGTTTTTT. The whole variable domain, remainder taken from reference TRBV5-1 and TRBJ2-2, is KAGVTQTPRYLIKTRGQQVTLSCSPISGHRSVSWYQQTPGQGLQFLFEYFSETQRNKGNFPGRFSGRQFSNSRSEMNVSTLELGDSALYLCASSNRTGGPGELFFGEGSRLTVL.

This clone showed up just once. The chain is built from TRBV7-2 and TRBJ2-2, with 10 bases aligning to TRBD2. The ends lost 5 bases at V and 4 bases at J; junction bases unmatched: 7. Germline V gene data show CDR1 as SGHTA and CDR2 as FQGNSA. This CDR3 region has 16 residues. The CDR3 loop is CASSLVGLASTGELFF. The CDR3 DNA is TGTGCCAGCAGCCTAGTGGGACTAGCGAGCACCGGGGAGCTGTTTTTT.

The chain links TRBV6-4 to TRBJ2-3; D possibly corresponds to TRBD1 (6 bases). Between the trimmed V and J ends, which lost 6 bases and 0 bases, there was a span of 13 bases. The CDR3 has 15 amino acids. Germline V gene lookup returns CDR1 MRHNA and CDR2 SNTAGT. CDR3 in DNA: TGTGCCAGCAGGGATCAGGGGCTAAGCACAGATACGCAGTATTTT. Protein: CASRDQGLSTDTQYF.

The rearrangement uses TRBV28 and TRBJ1-2; D may be TRBD1 (6 bases). CDR3 size: 16 residues. CDR1 and CDR2 from the germline V gene are MDHEN and SYDVKM. V lost 5 bases and J lost 4, with 20 bases in between. CDR3 DNA: TGTGCCAGCAGTACGCCGACAGGTTCTATCGCCTATGGCTACACCTTC. It yields the protein CASSTPTGSIAYGYTF.

This chain links TRBV11-1 with TRBJ2-3; D not resolved. V lost 1 base to trimming and J lost 3 bases, with 2 bases between them. From germline, CDR1 is SGHAT and CDR2 FQDESV (reference sequence). CDR3 length equals 12 residues. The DNA for the CDR3 is TGTGCCAGCAGCTTAGGAACAGATACGCAGTATTTT. Translated, it gives CASSLGTDTQYF.

Remarks on this clone: Germline is not matched at one junction end, which may reflect a read error. The CDR3 loop is CASSPRGGDPDF. The CDR3 DNA reads TGCGCCAGCAGCCCCCGTGGCGGGGACCCCGACTTC. The chain employs TRBV5-1 and TRBJ2-5; possibly TRBD2 for D (6 bases). The CDR3 runs to 12 residues. Germline V gene data show CDR1 as SGHRS and CDR2 as YFSETQ.

The chain employs TRBV28 and TRBJ2-7; maybe TRBD1 (6 bases). Germline-derived CDR1 and CDR2 are MDHEN and SYDVKM. This CDR3 contains 14 residues. The V gene lost 6 bases and the J gene lost 5 bases, with 17 bases spanning the gap. The CDR3 sequence: CASSPADRRDEQYF. CDR3 DNA sequence: TGTGCCAGCAGCCCAGCAGACAGGCGTGACGAGCAGTACTTC.

CDR3 sequence (DNA): TGTGCCAGCAGTGAATGGGCAGGTGCGGAGGGGTACTACGAGCAGTACTTC. It is translated as CASSEWAGAEGYYEQYF. The V call is TRBV2, the J call TRBJ2-7; a possible D gene is TRBD2 (6 bases). The germline V gene has CDR1 SNHLY and CDR2 FYNNEI. Trimming removed 2 bases from V and 3 bases from J, with 20 bases in between. The CDR3 covers 17 residues.

The chain joins TRBV9 to TRBJ2-3, with D possibly TRBD2 on 5 matching bases. The germline V and J ends were trimmed by 3 bases and 0 bases, with 11 bases remaining between them. The CDR3 covers 15 residues. The germline V gene encodes CDR1 SGDLS and CDR2 YYNGEE. CDR3 coding DNA: TGTGCCAGCAGCGAAGCGGCCTCTAGCACAGATACGCAGTATTTT. Translation gives CASSEAASSTDTQYF.

The chain employs TRBV28 and TRBJ1-5; D may be TRBD1 (5 bases). CDR3 length: 16 amino acids. With 7 bases removed from V and 0 bases from J, the gap between germline ends came to 16 bases. Germline lookup yields CDR1 MDHEN and CDR2 SYDVKM. CDR3 sequence reads: CASNGGWGHSNQPQHF. The CDR3 nucleotides are TGTGCCAGCAACGGGGGGTGGGGTCATAGCAATCAGCCCCAGCATTTT.

The chain links TRBV7-9 to TRBJ1-1; 10 nucleotides agree with TRBD1. The CDR3 has 13 residues. Germline V CDR1 and CDR2: SEHNR, FQNEAQ (reference sequence). V dropped 6 bases and J dropped 5; count of bases not matched to a gene: 3. DNA of the CDR3: TGTGCCAGCAGATTGGACAGGGGGACTGAAGCTTTCTTT. It yields the protein CASRLDRGTEAFF.

As to this clone: The sample has other DNA sequences that encode this CDR3 too. CDR3 in amino acids: CASSLNLYGYTF. In DNA form, the CDR3 reads TGTGCCAGCAGTTTAAATCTGTATGGCTACACCTTC. The chain uses TRBV28 and TRBJ1-2; D remains unclear. The germline V gene has CDR1 MDHEN and CDR2 SYDVKM. V was cut by 2 bases and J by 5 bases, with 6 bases left in between. The CDR3 covers 12 residues.

This sequence joins TRBV7-3 and TRBJ2-1, with 9 positions matching TRBD1. CDR1 SGHTA and CDR2 FQGTGA come from the germline V gene. J was trimmed by 7 bases and V by 5 bases; bases with no gene match: 12. This CDR3 is 16 amino acids long. Here the CDR3 reads CASSPGGTGSRNEQFF. CDR3 nucleotides: TGTGCCAGCAGCCCAGGGGGGACAGGGAGCCGAAATGAGCAGTTCTTC.

The chain carries TRBV5-1 and TRBJ2-3; D not resolved. The V end was cut by 4 bases, the J end by 10 bases, with 19 bases between. This CDR3 comprises 14 residues. The V gene's germline CDR1 is SGHRS and CDR2 YFSETQ. CDR3 sequence reads: CASSPPTRAEAQYF. CDR3 in DNA: TGCGCCAGCAGCCCCCCGACCCGGGCCGAGGCGCAGTATTTT.